The 23 T cell receptor beta chains given below trace back to one sample, sequenced in a study of radiation and T cells in renal cell carcinoma. Assay used: immunoSEQ multiplex PCR; TCRdb lists only in-frame clones, some missing. The sample includes 110,000 to 150,000 clones, nearly 90% of them seen just once. Time point: baseline pretreatment blood. The treatment: 15 Gy SBRT to primary tumor, nephrectomy 4 weeks later. This specimen consisted of blood, obtained from a patient whose treatment included radiotherapy and nephrectomy. These receptors came from a woman aged 50 to 65 with renal cell carcinoma.

The genes are TRBV6-5 and TRBJ2-7; 8 nucleotides align to TRBD1. Germline V gene data show CDR1 as MNHEY and CDR2 as SVGAGI. This CDR3 comprises 13 residues. After removal of 6 bases from V and 2 bases from J, the junction contained 3 bases not matched to a gene. This CDR3 is CASRRTGTYEQYF. The CDR3 bases are TGTGCCAGCAGGAGGACAGGGACCTACGAGCAGTACTTC.

The genes are TRBV10-1 and TRBJ2-5, with D perhaps matching TRBD1 or TRBD2 (5 bases each). Germline CDR1 is WNHNN and CDR2 is SYGVQD (reference sequence). This CDR3 comprises 16 residues. The V and J ends lost 4 bases and 1 base respectively, with 16 bases between them. The CDR3 sequence: CASSAGPGRRQETQYF. CDR3 coding DNA: TGCGCCAGCAGTGCAGGTCCGGGACGCCGCCAAGAGACCCAGTACTTC.

This clone was detected only a few times. This sequence joins TRBV2 and TRBJ1-6; perhaps TRBD1 as D (6 bases). V lost 8 bases and J lost 6, with 14 bases in between. Germline V CDR1 and CDR2: SNHLY, FYNNEI. This CDR3 contains 14 residues. CDR3 protein: CASSPGHSNSPLHF. The CDR3 region has the DNA TGTGCCAGCTCTCCGGGACATTCTAATTCACCCCTCCACTTT.

This clone was counted once. This chain links TRBV29-1 with TRBJ2-7, with a tentative D call TRBD1 (5 bases). CDR1 SQVTM and CDR2 ANQGSEA come from the germline V gene. Between the trimmed V and J ends, which lost 6 bases and 3 bases, there was a span of 15 bases. There are 13 residues in the CDR3. CDR3 coding DNA: TGCAGCGTCGTCGTTGGGGCTCGCTACGAGCAGTACTTC. This gives the protein CSVVVGARYEQYF.

J is TRBJ2-5 and V is TRBV25-1; tentatively, D is TRBD2 (6 bases). V lost 6 bases, J lost 4 bases, and 12 bases lay in between. Germline assignment: CDR1 MGHDK and CDR2 SYGVNS. The CDR3 length is 13 residues. DNA of the CDR3: TGTGCCAGCAGGCAGGACGGGAGAGAGACCCAGTACTTC. This sequence encodes CASRQDGRETQYF.

This clone was found once. The chain combines TRBV7-2 with TRBJ2-7, with D tentatively TRBD2 (5 bases). Trimming took 1 base from V and 4 from J, leaving 8 bases between them. The germline V gene encodes CDR1 SGHTA and CDR2 FQGNSA. This CDR3 has 13 amino acids. CDR3 region: CASSLGGDYEQYF. The CDR3 coding sequence is TGTGCCAGCAGCTTAGGGGGAGATTACGAGCAGTACTTC.

This chain connects TRBV6-1 to TRBJ1-6, with D possibly TRBD1 on 6 matching bases. The germline gives CDR1 MNHNS, CDR2 SASEGT. CDR3 length: 14 amino acids. Trimming pared 3 bases from V and 10 bases from J, leaving 13 bases between. The CDR3 region is CASSDDRSRSPLHF. CDR3 coding DNA: TGTGCCAGCAGTGATGACAGGAGTCGATCACCCCTCCACTTT.

This sequence joins TRBV7-2 and TRBJ1-4; perhaps TRBD1 as D (5 bases). Per the germline V gene, CDR1 is SGHTA and CDR2 is FQGNSA. Trimming took 2 bases from V and 4 from J, leaving 8 bases between them. The CDR3 is made up of 14 amino acids. This chain's CDR3 is CASSLMGLNEKLFF. The CDR3 DNA reads TGTGCCAGCAGCTTAATGGGACTTAATGAAAAACTGTTTTTT.

V usage is TRBV6-5 and J usage is TRBJ2-7; tentative D call: TRBD1 (6 bases). Germline V gene lookup returns CDR1 MNHEY and CDR2 SVGAGI. Trimming took 3 bases from V and 4 from J, leaving 7 bases between them. The CDR3 has 12 residues. The CDR3 DNA follows: TGTGCCAGCAGTTATAGGGGGTACGAGCAGTACTTC. Protein sequence: CASSYRGYEQYF.

The V call is TRBV7-9, the J call TRBJ1-2; tentative D call: TRBD1 (5 bases). Germline V CDR1 and CDR2: SEHNR, FQNEAQ (reference sequence). V shed 5 bases and J shed 4 bases, with 11 bases lying between them. There are 13 residues in the CDR3. CDR3 sequence reads: CASSQTVGYGYTF. For the CDR3, the DNA is TGTGCCAGCAGCCAGACAGTGGGCTATGGCTACACCTTC.

The chain is built from TRBV12-5 and TRBJ2-7, with D possibly being TRBD2 (5 bases). The CDR3 is made up of 13 amino acids. The germline CDR1 and CDR2 sequences are LGHNT and FRNRAP. With 1 base removed from V and 6 bases from J, the gap between germline ends came to 10 bases. The CDR3 sequence is CASGLGGIREQYF. In nucleotides, the CDR3 is TGTGCTAGTGGTTTGGGAGGGATACGCGAGCAGTACTTC. Full variable domain (missing parts from reference TRBV12-5 and TRBJ2-7): DARVTQTPRHKVTEMGQEVTMRCQPILGHNTVFWYRQTMMQGLELLAYFRNRAPLDDSGMPKDRFSAEMPDATLATLKIQPSEPRDSAVYFCASGLGGIREQYFGPGTRLTVT.

CDR3: CASSLSGTVSYEQYF. In DNA form, the CDR3 reads TGTGCCAGCAGCTTAAGTGGGACAGTCTCCTACGAGCAGTACTTC. V is TRBV7-8 and J is TRBJ2-7, with TRBD1 identical over 7 bases. Unmatched junction bases numbered 4, after V lost 2 bases and J lost 0 bases. CDR1 and CDR2 from the germline V gene are SGHVS and FQNEAQ. The length of the CDR3 is 15 residues.

This sequence joins TRBV19 and TRBJ1-3, with D uncertain. The CDR3 length is 15 residues. Germline V gives CDR1 LNHDA, CDR2 SQIVND (reference sequence). Deletions cut 0 bases from V and 7 bases from J, with 13 bases between. CDR3 sequence (DNA): TGTGCCAGTAGTATAGATTTGACGGGATTCAACACCATATATTTT. This translates into CASSIDLTGFNTIYF.

V is TRBV4-3 and J is TRBJ2-7; 10 bases are shared with TRBD2. The CDR3 consists of 14 residues. From germline, CDR1 is LGHNA and CDR2 YSLEER. V dropped 5 bases and J dropped 2; count of bases not matched to a gene: 3. CDR3 bases: TGCGCCAGCAGCAAAGCGGGGGGGCCCTACGAGCAGTACTTC. Amino acids: CASSKAGGPYEQYF.

This clone was picked up one time. This chain uses TRBV6-5 with TRBJ2-7; TRBD2 aligns across 7 bases. CDR1 MNHEY and CDR2 SVGAGI come from the germline V gene. The CDR3 has 15 amino acids. V trimming: 6 bases; J trimming: 2 bases; junction bases outside the gene matches: 10. CDR3 loop: CASSLKGDYPYEQYF. CDR3 DNA sequence: TGTGCCAGCAGCCTAAAAGGGGACTACCCCTACGAGCAGTACTTC.

The table lists this clone with a few counts. The chain has TRBV18 and TRBJ1-1, with unresolved D. Germline V gene sequence: CDR1 KGHSH, CDR2 LQKENI. Trimming pared 3 bases from V and 0 bases from J, leaving 8 bases between. This CDR3 contains 14 residues. The CDR3 bases are TGTGCCAGCTCACCTGATCTTTTGAACACTGAAGCTTTCTTT. This gives the protein CASSPDLLNTEAFF.

This chain links TRBV6-4 with TRBJ1-2; D remains unclear. The CDR3 runs 15 residues. Germline V gene data show CDR1 as MRHNA and CDR2 as SNTAGT. The V end was cut by 0 bases, the J end by 8 bases, with 16 bases between. DNA of the CDR3: TGTGCCAGCAGTGACTCGGGAAGTAGGAAGGAGGGCTACACCTTC. It is translated as CASSDSGSRKEGYTF.

V and J are TRBV2 and TRBJ2-2; TRBD2 might be the D (6 bases). CDR1 SNHLY and CDR2 FYNNEI come from the germline V gene. V shed 6 bases and J shed 3 bases, with 14 bases lying between them. CDR3 length: 15 amino acids. The CDR3 loop reads CASRDVGLHTGELFF. DNA for the CDR3: TGTGCCAGCAGGGACGTGGGACTTCACACCGGGGAGCTGTTTTTT.

The chain carries TRBV2 and TRBJ2-1, with D perhaps matching TRBD2 (6 bases). The germline V gene encodes CDR1 SNHLY and CDR2 FYNNEI. The CDR3 runs 15 residues. Trimming removed 3 bases at V and 4 bases at J, with 13 bases between. The CDR3 coding sequence is TGTGCCAGCAGTGAGGAGGGGTATAGGTACAATGAGCAGTTCTTC. Protein: CASSEEGYRYNEQFF.

CDR3 in amino acids: CASSRDRGSLYEQYF. The CDR3 DNA reads TGTGCCAGTAGCAGAGACAGGGGATCCCTCTACGAGCAGTACTTC. The chain combines TRBV19 with TRBJ2-7; 8 bases map to TRBD1. CDR3 length equals 15 residues. Losses at the gene ends were 6 bases for V and 3 bases for J; bases not matched to a gene: 10. CDR1 and CDR2 from the germline V gene are LNHDA and SQIVND (reference sequence).

J is TRBJ2-2 and V is TRBV7-9; 7 positions agree with TRBD2. J was trimmed by 1 base and V by 8 bases; bases with no gene match: 13. Germline assignment: CDR1 SEHNR and CDR2 FQNEAQ (reference sequence). The CDR3 is made up of 17 amino acids. The CDR3 DNA is TGTGCCAGCCACTCAATCCCCAGCGGGGTGAACACCGGGGAGCTGTTTTTT. Translation gives CASHSIPSGVNTGELFF.

This chain connects TRBV9 to TRBJ1-4, with D unresolved. CDR1 SGDLS and CDR2 YYNGEE come from the germline V gene. Trimming removed 3 bases at V and 0 bases at J, with 12 bases between. CDR3 size: 16 residues. This CDR3 reads CASSAKMVATNEKLFF. CDR3 nucleotide sequence: TGTGCCAGCAGCGCGAAGATGGTTGCAACTAATGAAAAACTGTTTTTT.

V and J are TRBV2 and TRBJ1-2, with no clear D. Germline V gene sequence: CDR1 SNHLY, CDR2 FYNNEI. V lost 2 bases to trimming and J lost 8 bases, with 6 bases between them. This CDR3 has 11 amino acids. CDR3 in DNA: TGTGCCAGCAGTGAATTGTGGGGCTACACCTTC. Protein: CASSELWGYTF.